A single sample gave rise to the 22 T cell receptor beta chains below, sequenced in a study of OX40 agonist ivuxolimab in advanced cancers. The repertoire was sequenced with immunoSEQ multiplex PCR; TCRdb's copy has only in-frame clones and lacks some. There are about 18,000 clones in the sample; around 85% occur only once, and roughly two thirds lies in the top ten. The starting material was CD4+ or CD8+ T cells sorted from blood, obtained in a trial of the OX40 agonist ivuxolimab. These receptors came from an adult with an advanced solid tumor such as melanoma, head and neck, liver or kidney cancer.

This chain links TRBV27 with TRBJ2-2, with a tentative D call TRBD2 (6 bases). The V end was cut by 0 bases, the J end by 0 bases, with 17 bases between. Germline V CDR1 and CDR2: MNHEY, SMNVEV (reference sequence). This CDR3 contains 19 residues. In nucleotides, the CDR3 is TGTGCCAGCAGTTTATCCCCCCGACTAGAAGCCCCGAACACCGGGGAGCTGTTTTTT. Its protein is CASSLSPRLEAPNTGELFF.

V usage is TRBV27 and J usage is TRBJ1-5, with D tentatively TRBD1 (5 bases). This CDR3 has 13 residues. The V end lost 2 bases, the J end lost 5 bases, and 7 bases lay between the germline ends. The germline CDR1 and CDR2 sequences are MNHEY and SMNVEV (reference sequence). CDR3 residues: CASSLGAYQPQHF. The CDR3, as DNA: TGTGCCAGCAGTTTAGGGGCGTATCAGCCCCAGCATTTT.

The genes are TRBV30 and TRBJ2-7; 8 nucleotides agree with TRBD2. The CDR3 length is 12 residues. The V segment lost 7 bases and the J segment 4 bases; nucleotides outside the gene matches: 6. Looked up from germline, CDR1 is GTSNPN and CDR2 is SVGIG (reference sequence). This CDR3 is CASSGSSYEQYF. The CDR3 bases are TGTGCCTCGAGCGGGAGCTCTTACGAGCAGTACTTC.

V is TRBV20-1 and J is TRBJ2-7, with D unclear. Trimming removed 0 bases at V and 6 bases at J, with 6 bases between. The CDR3 is 11 residues long. Germline values: CDR1 DFQATT, CDR2 SNEGSKA (reference sequence). CDR3 sequence (DNA): TGCAGTGCTAGAGAACGTCCCGAGCAGTACTTC. Its protein product is CSARERPEQYF.

The gene calls are TRBV29-1 and TRBJ2-1; 8 bases are a match to TRBD2. Trimming removed 1 base from V and 3 bases from J; junction bases left unmatched: 5. The CDR3 sequence is 15 residues long. Germline CDR1 is SQVTM and CDR2 is ANQGSEA. The CDR3 loop is CSVEGGTRGYNEQFF. CDR3 in DNA: TGCAGCGTTGAAGGGGGGACTAGAGGCTACAATGAGCAGTTCTTC.

The chain combines TRBV6-5 with TRBJ2-7; D call uncertain. The V gene lost 0 bases and the J gene lost 0 bases, with 9 bases spanning the gap. The CDR3 runs to 15 residues. The germline V gene has CDR1 MNHEY and CDR2 SVGAGI. The CDR3, as DNA: TGTGCCAGCAGTTACTCGACGCCCTACTCCTACGAGCAGTACTTC. Translation: CASSYSTPYSYEQYF.

The CDR3 reads CASSSTETSAPYEQYF. As DNA, the CDR3 is TGTGCCAGCAGTTCGACCGAGACTAGCGCACCCTACGAGCAGTACTTC. This chain uses TRBV13 with TRBJ2-7, with 8 bases matching TRBD2. The germline V gene encodes CDR1 PRHDT and CDR2 FYEKMQ (reference sequence). Losses at the gene ends were 6 bases for V and 2 bases for J; bases not matched to a gene: 12. This CDR3 is built from 16 residues.

The chain couples TRBV10-3 to TRBJ1-3; TRBD1 matches at 11 bases. The CDR3 runs 15 residues. CDR1 is ENHRY and CDR2 is SYGVKD in the germline V gene. Trimming took 6 bases from V and 4 from J; bases not matched to a gene: 5. In DNA form, the CDR3 reads TGTGCCATCAGCGGACAGGGGGCCTCAGGAAACACCATATATTTT. This codes for CAISGQGASGNTIYF.

This clone occurred once. This sequence joins TRBV6-5 and TRBJ2-7, with 10 bases lining up with TRBD2. In germline, CDR1 is MNHEY, CDR2 SVGAGI. V lost 4 bases, J lost 3 bases, and 3 bases stayed unmatched. CDR3 length: 14 amino acids. Here the CDR3 reads CASSWASGSYEQYF. The DNA for the CDR3 is TGTGCCAGCAGTTGGGCTAGCGGGAGCTACGAGCAGTACTTC.

The DNA of the CDR3 is TGCAGCGTTGAAGGGAGCGGGAGACATAATACGCAGTATTTT. This encodes CSVEGSGRHNTQYF. The chain has TRBV29-1 and TRBJ2-3, with 8 nucleotides matching TRBD2. Looked up from germline, CDR1 is SQVTM and CDR2 is ANQGSEA. The junction had 7 bases not matched to a gene; V was cut back by 1 base and J by 7 bases. This CDR3 contains 14 residues.

V is TRBV6-4 and J is TRBJ1-2; maybe TRBD1 (6 bases). The germline V and J ends were trimmed by 6 bases and 6 bases, with 20 bases remaining between them. This CDR3 has 15 amino acids. Germline V CDR1 and CDR2: MRHNA, SNTAGT. This CDR3 reads CASRTADSEVNGYTF. The CDR3 nucleotides are TGTGCCAGCAGAACCGCGGACAGCGAGGTGAATGGCTACACCTTC.

This chain links TRBV4-1 with TRBJ2-7; TRBD1 agrees at 9 bases. V dropped 2 bases and J dropped 4; count of bases not matched to a gene: 3. The germline V gene encodes CDR1 MGHRA and CDR2 YSYEKL. This CDR3 contains 14 residues. This CDR3 reads CASSQLDRGYEQYF. In DNA form, the CDR3 reads TGCGCCAGCAGCCAACTGGACAGGGGATACGAGCAGTACTTC.

The J gene is TRBJ2-1, the V gene TRBV19, with D possibly matching TRBD2 (5 bases). Germline assignment: CDR1 LNHDA and CDR2 SQIVND (reference sequence). The V and J ends lost 8 bases and 4 bases respectively, with 15 bases between them. CDR3 length: 14 amino acids. Here the CDR3 reads CASGTTGFYNEQFF. The DNA of the CDR3 is TGTGCCAGTGGAACAACGGGGTTTTACAATGAGCAGTTCTTC. The entire variable domain, with the rest obtained from reference TRBV19 and TRBJ2-1, is as follows: DGGITQSPKYLFRKEGQNVTLSCEQNLNHDAMYWYRQDPGQGLRLIYYSQIVNDFQKGDIAEGYSVSREKKESFPLTVTSAQKNPTAFYLCASGTTGFYNEQFFGPGTRLTVL.

This chain uses TRBV11-1 with TRBJ1-1; no clear D gene. The CDR3 contains 12 residues. Looked up from germline, CDR1 is SGHAT and CDR2 is FQDESV (reference sequence). With 7 bases removed from V and 2 bases from J, the gap between germline ends came to 8 bases. The CDR3 DNA reads as TGTGCCAGCAAAGGGCCCAACACTGAAGCTTTCTTT. This encodes CASKGPNTEAFF.

The rearrangement uses TRBV20-1 and TRBJ2-3, with D hard to call. Germline CDR1 reads DFQATT; CDR2 reads SNEGSKA (reference sequence). Trimming removed 0 bases from V and 4 bases from J, with 2 bases in between. This CDR3 is built from 11 residues. Written as DNA, the CDR3 is TGCAGTGCTAGAGATCCAGATACGCAGTATTTT. This sequence encodes CSARDPDTQYF.

The chain carries TRBV5-5 and TRBJ2-7; 14 positions match TRBD2. The CDR3 runs to 15 residues. Germline V gene sequence: CDR1 SGHKS, CDR2 YYEKEE (reference sequence). Trimming removed 1 base from V and 6 bases from J; junction bases left unmatched: 3. The chain's CDR3 is CASSLLGTSGSEQYF. The CDR3 DNA follows: TGTGCCAGCAGCTTGCTTGGGACTAGCGGGAGCGAGCAGTACTTC.

The chain employs TRBV27 and TRBJ2-7, with TRBD1 identical over 9 bases. The CDR3 runs 15 residues. CDR1 is MNHEY, CDR2 SMNVEV, per germline (reference sequence). The trim removed 0 bases at V and 4 bases at J, leaving 4 bases unmatched. Written as DNA, the CDR3 is TGTGCCAGCAGTTTATCGGTACAGGGGGCTTACGAGCAGTACTTC. Amino acid sequence: CASSLSVQGAYEQYF.

The rearrangement joins TRBV19 to TRBJ2-1, with D possibly TRBD2 on 5 matching bases. The CDR3 sequence is 13 residues long. Germline assignment: CDR1 LNHDA and CDR2 SQIVND (reference sequence). The ends were cut back, 5 bases at V and 8 bases at J, with 13 bases in the middle. CDR3 sequence (DNA): TGTGCCAGTAGTGCGGCTAGCAGCGATGAGCAGTTCTTC. It codes for CASSAASSDEQFF.

The chain has TRBV6-1 and TRBJ1-3; D may be TRBD1 (5 bases). Germline V gives CDR1 MNHNS, CDR2 SASEGT. The V and J ends lost 0 bases and 0 bases respectively, with 12 bases between them. The CDR3 is made up of 17 amino acids. CDR3 amino acids: CASSEAGAYFSGNTIYF. In DNA form, the CDR3 reads TGTGCCAGCAGTGAAGCCGGGGCCTACTTCTCTGGAAACACCATATATTTT.

V gene TRBV28 combines with J gene TRBJ2-5, with 8 bases identical to TRBD2. V lost 3 bases to trimming and J lost 5 bases; unmatched junction nucleotides: 2. Germline CDR1 and CDR2: MDHEN and SYDVKM. The length of the CDR3 is 13 residues. Written as DNA, the CDR3 is TGTGCCAGCAGTTTCACGGGAGGGGAGACCCAGTACTTC. It encodes CASSFTGGETQYF.

The rearrangement joins TRBV2 to TRBJ1-4, with a possible D match to TRBD1 (6 bases). Germline values: CDR1 SNHLY, CDR2 FYNNEI. Deletions cut 4 bases from V and 7 bases from J, with 10 bases between. This CDR3 spans 13 amino acids. The chain's CDR3 is CASSAGVGEKLFF. The CDR3 DNA reads as TGTGCCAGCAGTGCAGGGGTGGGTGAAAAACTGTTTTTT.

This clone was picked up one time. The chain links TRBV27 to TRBJ2-1; the match to TRBD2 covers 7 bases. CDR1 and CDR2 (germline): MNHEY, SMNVEV (reference sequence). Trimming removed 4 bases from V and 4 bases from J; junction bases left unmatched: 1. The CDR3 extends over 13 amino acids. CDR3 amino acids: CASSSGGYNEQFF. The CDR3 DNA follows: TGTGCCAGCAGTTCCGGGGGGTACAATGAGCAGTTCTTC.